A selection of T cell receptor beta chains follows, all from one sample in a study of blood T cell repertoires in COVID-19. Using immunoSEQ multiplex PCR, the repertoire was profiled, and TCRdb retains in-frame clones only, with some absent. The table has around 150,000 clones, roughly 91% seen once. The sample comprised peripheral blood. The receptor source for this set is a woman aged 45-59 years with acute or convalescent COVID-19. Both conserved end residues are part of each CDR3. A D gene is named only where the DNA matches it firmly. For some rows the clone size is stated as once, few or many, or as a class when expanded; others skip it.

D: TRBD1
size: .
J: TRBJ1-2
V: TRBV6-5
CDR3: CASATGGRSYGYTF
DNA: TGTGCCAGCGCGACAGGGGGAAGGAGCTATGGCTACACCTTC

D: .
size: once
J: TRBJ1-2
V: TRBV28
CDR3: CASSASTSNYGYTF
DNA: TGTGCCAGCAGTGCCTCGACTAGTAACTATGGCTACACCTTC

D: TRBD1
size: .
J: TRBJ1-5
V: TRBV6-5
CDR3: CASAGGSNQPQHF
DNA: TGTGCCAGCGCAGGGGGAAGCAATCAGCCCCAGCATTTT

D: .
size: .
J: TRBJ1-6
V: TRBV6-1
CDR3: CASSDYGSPLHF
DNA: TGTGCCAGCAGTGATTACGGGTCACCCCTCCACTTT

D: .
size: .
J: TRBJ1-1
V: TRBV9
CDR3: CASSVVDREAVCTEAFF
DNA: TGTGCCAGCAGCGTAGTCGACCGGGAGGCAGTTTGCACTGAAGCTTTCTTT

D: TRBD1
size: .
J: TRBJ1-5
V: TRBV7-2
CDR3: CASSKQGARAIDQPQHF
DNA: TGTGCCAGCAGCAAACAGGGGGCGCGGGCTATCGATCAGCCCCAGCATTTT

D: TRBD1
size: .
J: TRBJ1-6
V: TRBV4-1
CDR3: CASSQYYQGESPLHF
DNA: TGCGCCAGCAGCCAATATTATCAGGGGGAATCTCCCCTCCACTTT

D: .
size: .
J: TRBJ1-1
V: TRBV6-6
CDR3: CASSFGPRGTEAFF
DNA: TGTGCCAGCAGTTTCGGACCACGGGGGACTGAAGCTTTCTTT

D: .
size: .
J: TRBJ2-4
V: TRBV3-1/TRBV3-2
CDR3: CASSQWTGAKNIQYF
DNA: TGTGCCAGCAGCCAATGGACTGGAGCCAAAAACATTCAGTACTTC

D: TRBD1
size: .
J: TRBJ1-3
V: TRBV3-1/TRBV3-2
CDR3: CASSPRTGDSGNTIYF
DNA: TGTGCCAGCAGCCCCCGGACAGGGGACTCTGGAAACACCATATATTTT

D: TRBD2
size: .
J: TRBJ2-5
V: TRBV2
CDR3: CASSEEAGVEETQYF
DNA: TGTGCCAGCAGTGAAGAAGCGGGAGTTGAGGAGACCCAGTACTTC

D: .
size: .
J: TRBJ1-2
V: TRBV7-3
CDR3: CASSLVGGGYGYTF
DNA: TGTGCCAGCAGCTTAGTTGGGGGCGGCTATGGCTACACCTTC

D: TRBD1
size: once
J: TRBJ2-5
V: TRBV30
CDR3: CAWDRDSGETQYF
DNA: TGTGCCTGGGACCGGGACAGTGGAGAGACCCAGTACTTC